This entry features one TCR beta chain sequence. Study processing details: Using reference gene primer amplification, nucleated cell counts were estimated. TCRdb's copy holds only in-frame clones and misses some; the assay was immunoSEQ multiplex PCR. V and J calls plus clone size are reproduced from that table; the DNA served to infer D and trimming. The table lists approximately 500,000 clones, around 90% of them singletons. The data derive from a study of blood T cell repertoires in COVID-19. Study-level background: Samples taken during acute and convalescent COVID-19 were collected in the United States, Italy and Spain. Sources were T cells, B-cell-depleted T cells, or PBMCs; the material itself was cDNA or gDNA.

One Seattle source followed patients from active infection through their disease course. Germline V gene data show CDR1 as MNHEY and CDR2 as SVGAGI. The CDR3 extends over 15 amino acids. Trimming took off 5 bases at V and 10 bases at J, with 23 bases between the two ends. The chain recombines TRBV6-5 with TRBJ1-2, with D possibly matching TRBD1 (5 bases). The TCR was taken from a woman aged 50 to 60 with COVID-19, enrolled during active disease. The specimen was peripheral blood. This CDR3 reads CASSLSLGQGIVYTF. In nucleotides, the CDR3 is TGTGCCAGCAGTCTCAGTTTGGGGCAGGGAATCGTCTACACCTTC.